The T cell receptor beta chain under discussion was sequenced for a study of blood T cells in healthy people across ages. Study outcomes and limitations: Unsorted PBMC input precluded a conclusive naive versus antigen-experienced comparison. As age increased, TCR beta diversity per million T cells fell in a roughly linear fashion.

Note on this clonotype: Antigen specificity is unknown.

A J-beta primer mix and a sample-barcoded 5' primer were used in a second PCR of about 6 to 12 cycles. Sequencing of every sample gave 2.5 million or more CDR3-containing paired-end reads. MiXCR, applied by TCRdb to the 5' RACE reads, yields one record per CDR3 protein. The table includes over 1,500,000 distinct CDR3 sequences, 39% detected once. Trimming shortened V by 7 bases and J by 10 bases, and 17 bases separated the two germline ends. Germline lookup yields CDR1 MNHEY and CDR2 SVGEGT. The CDR3 contains 13 residues. Researchers report isolating at least 7 million PBMCs per sample. This receptor was obtained from a human donor in good health. The sample taken for sequencing was blood. This chain links TRBV6-2 or TRBV6-3 with TRBJ2-1; maybe TRBD1 (5 bases). CDR3 loop: CASNLAGKHEQFF. Here the CDR3 DNA reads TGTGCCAGCAACCTCGCAGGGAAACACGAGCAGTTCTTC.